This TCR beta chain was sequenced during a study of technical replicates of blood from several donors. This CDR3 is 12 amino acids long. Per the germline V gene, CDR1 is ENHRY and CDR2 is SYGVKD. Trimming pared 6 bases from V and 6 bases from J, leaving 9 bases between. TCRdb's copy holds only in-frame clones and misses some; the assay was immunoSEQ multiplex PCR. This sample has some 60,000 clones; about 87% occur once, and the top ten carry about 5%. The TCR was taken from a human donor in good health. Some clones in this sample may be carry-over from other donors' samples. The material sequenced was PBMCs. The genes are TRBV10-3 and TRBJ2-1; D is undetermined. In nucleotides, the CDR3 is TGTGCCATCAGCCAAAACATCAATGAGCAGTTCTTC. It specifies CAISQNINEQFF.